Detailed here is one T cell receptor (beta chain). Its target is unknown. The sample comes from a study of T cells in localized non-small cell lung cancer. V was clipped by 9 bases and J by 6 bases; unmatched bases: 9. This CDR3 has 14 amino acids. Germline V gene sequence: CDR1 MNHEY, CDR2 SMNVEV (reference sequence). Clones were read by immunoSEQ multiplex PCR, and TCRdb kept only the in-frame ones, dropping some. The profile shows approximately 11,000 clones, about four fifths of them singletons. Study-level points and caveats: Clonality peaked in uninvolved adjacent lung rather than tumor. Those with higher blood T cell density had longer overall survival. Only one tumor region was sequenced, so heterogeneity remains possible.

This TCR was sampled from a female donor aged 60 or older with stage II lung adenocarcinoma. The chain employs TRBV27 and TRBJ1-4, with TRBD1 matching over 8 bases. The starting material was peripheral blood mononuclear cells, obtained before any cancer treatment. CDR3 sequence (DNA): TGTGCCAGTGCCTCGACAGGGGCGGATGAAAAACTGTTTTTT. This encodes CASASTGADEKLFF.